The clone carrying this T cell receptor beta chain was observed once. Its antigen remains unknown. This CDR3 comprises 11 residues. J lost 11 bases, V lost 7 bases, and 10 bases had no gene match. CDR1 DFQATT and CDR2 SNEGSKA come from the germline V gene (reference sequence). Amplification used 60 Vbeta primers and 13 Jbeta primers. Method: immunoSEQ multiplex PCR; TCRdb's copy keeps in-frame clones and lacks some. This sample carries roughly 63,000 clones, roughly 74% of them seen once, and the ten largest clones take around a quarter. The sample comes from a study of cytomegalovirus exposure and HLA in healthy donors. The study, taken as a whole, reports: Presence/absence analyses assumed roughly uniform sequencing depth across donors, which may not hold. Further analysis was carried out later, and it showed several of the most significant clusters appearing linked to common viral pathogens. Serostatus for CMV was the only available immune exposure information. As confirmed in vitro, a few CMV-associated chains were specific for CMV antigens.

This receptor was identified in a woman between 35 and 50 years old in good health and CMV-seropositive. The chain recombines TRBV20-1 with TRBJ1-1; 7 bases agree with TRBD1. Sequenced material: PBMCs. The CDR3 coding sequence is TGCAGTGTCCTTGGACAGGCGAGGGCTTTCTTT. It is translated as CSVLGQARAFF.